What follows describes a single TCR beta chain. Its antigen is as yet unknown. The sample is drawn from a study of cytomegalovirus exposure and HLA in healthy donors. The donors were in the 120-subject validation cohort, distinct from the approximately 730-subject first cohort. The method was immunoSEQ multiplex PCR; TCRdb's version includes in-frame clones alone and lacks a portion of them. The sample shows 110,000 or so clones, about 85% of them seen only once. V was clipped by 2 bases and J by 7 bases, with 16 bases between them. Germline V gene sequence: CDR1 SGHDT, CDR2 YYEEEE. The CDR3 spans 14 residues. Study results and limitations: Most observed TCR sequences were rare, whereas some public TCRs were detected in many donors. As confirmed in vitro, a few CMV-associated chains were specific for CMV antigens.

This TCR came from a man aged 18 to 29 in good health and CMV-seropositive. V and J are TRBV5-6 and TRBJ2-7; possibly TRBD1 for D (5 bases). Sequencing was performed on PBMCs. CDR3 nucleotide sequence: TGTGCCAGCAGCTTTGGGATAAGGGGTCCTGAGCAGTACTTC. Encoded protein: CASSFGIRGPEQYF.